This TCR beta chain was recorded in a study of T cell responses to AZD1222 COVID-19 vaccine. Second-dose groups at about 4 or about 12 weeks were pooled. Regarding this clone: What it binds is not known.

Profiling relied on immunoSEQ multiplex PCR, and the TCRdb table lists in-frame clones only, not all of them. The table shows 100,000 to 150,000 clones, with more than 85% occurring only once. Study observations and caveats: Possibly, clonal diversity was underestimated; donors were largely white British and included more females. Epitopes outside B.1.351 and B.1.1.7 mutated regions reportedly drew nearly half of spike TCRs.

The sequence was collected from an adult who received the AZD1222 COVID-19 vaccine. This specimen was peripheral blood, taken 28 days after the second AZD1222 dose.

CDR3 protein: CASSVESGGTNTQYF. The CDR3 region has the DNA TGTGCCAGCAGCGTAGAGAGCGGGGGGACTAATACGCAGTATTTT. The gene calls are TRBV9 and TRBJ2-3, with 9 bases lining up with TRBD2. V dropped 0 bases and J dropped 7; count of bases not matched to a gene: 6. The germline CDR1 and CDR2 sequences are SGDLS and YYNGEE. The CDR3 runs to 15 residues.